This T cell receptor beta chain was documented in a study of shared clonotypes between healthy human individuals. The assay was immunoSEQ multiplex PCR, and TCRdb's table has in-frame clones only and misses some. The table has about 1.5 million clones, 95% to 99% seen once. CDR3 size: 19 residues. Within Nashville, Tennessee resided all donors, each a Caucasian adult. Sequencing was performed on naive CD4+ T cells sorted from blood. Documented subset: CD45RA+ positively selected. V is TRBV12-2 and J is TRBJ2-1; the D segment call TRBD2 is taken from the table without a DNA check. TRBV12-2 is classified as a pseudogene. This TCR came from a man aged 25 to 45 in good health. The CDR3 DNA is TGTGCAAGAGGGCTTCGGGGACAAGAGACTAGCGGGACCTACAATGAGCAGTTCTTC. Encoded protein: CARGLRGQETSGTYNEQFF.